This paragraph reports one T cell receptor (beta chain). While infection was still active, Seattle patients were enrolled and then followed longitudinally. This specimen belongs to a study of blood T cell repertoires in COVID-19. Measured with immunoSEQ multiplex PCR; TCRdb has only the in-frame clones, and not every one. The sample records tens of thousands of clones, more than 80% being singletons. The CDR3 covers 12 residues. CDR1 is KGHSH and CDR2 is LQKENI in the germline V gene. Trimming took off 1 base at V and 5 bases at J, with 5 bases between the two ends. The chain carries TRBV18 and TRBJ1-1; no reliable D call. This TCR was sampled from a man in his forties or fifties with COVID-19, enrolled during active disease. The sample was peripheral blood. The CDR3 region has the DNA TGTGCCAGCTCACCACGGAGGACTGAAGCTTTCTTT. It codes for CASSPRRTEAFF.